These 17 T cell receptor beta chains were all obtained from the same sample, sequenced in a study of naive and memory T cell subsets. The beta constant-region primer was an equimolar mix of two oligonucleotides covering TRBC1 and TRBC2. TCRdb analysed the UMI-ligation and nested PCR reads with MiXCR anew, one entry per CDR3 protein. The table shows 29,000 or so distinct CDR3 sequences, with approximately 12% occurring only once. What was sequenced was effector memory CD4+ T cells from blood. Subset specified: effector memory, CD45RA- CD27-. These receptors came from a human donor in good health.

The chain has TRBV11-3 and TRBJ2-7; 9 bases are shared with TRBD1. CDR3 length: 15 residues. The junction had 9 bases not matched to a gene; V was cut back by 5 bases and J by 4 bases. CDR1 and CDR2 from the germline V gene are SGHNT and YENEEA. In nucleotides, the CDR3 is TGTGCCAGCAGCACCTGGGACAGGGTAGTGTACGAGCAGTACTTC. As protein: CASSTWDRVVYEQYF.

The genes are TRBV6-6 and TRBJ1-5; tentatively, D is TRBD1 (5 bases). The CDR3 is made up of 15 amino acids. V was trimmed by 4 bases and J by 1 base, leaving 11 bases between them. CDR1 and CDR2 (germline): MNHNY, SVGAGI (reference sequence). The CDR3 region is CASSSGRDSNQPQHF. The CDR3 DNA is TGTGCCAGCAGTTCTGGCCGGGACAGCAATCAGCCCCAGCATTTT.

This clonotype showed up many times. V gene TRBV28 combines with J gene TRBJ1-1, with D unclear. Germline lookup yields CDR1 MDHEN and CDR2 SYDVKM. The CDR3 totals 13 residues. Trimming pared 6 bases from V and 6 bases from J, leaving 14 bases between. CDR3 in amino acids: CASRGAPGAEAFF. The CDR3 nucleotides are TGTGCCAGCAGGGGTGCTCCCGGCGCTGAAGCTTTCTTT.

In this sample, this clonotype turned up many times. The V and J genes are TRBV20-1 and TRBJ2-7; TRBD1 matches 12 bases. CDR1 is DFQATT and CDR2 is SNEGSKA in the germline V gene (reference sequence). This CDR3 region has 13 residues. V lost 5 bases, J lost 5 bases, and 4 bases stayed unmatched. The CDR3 sequence is CSAPGTGGHEQYF. DNA of the CDR3: TGCAGTGCTCCCGGGACAGGGGGCCACGAGCAGTACTTC.

This clonotype was found many times. This chain joins TRBV2 and TRBJ1-2; 7 positions agree with TRBD1. Unmatched junction bases numbered 0, after V lost 4 bases and J lost 1 base. The CDR3 is made up of 13 amino acids. Germline loops: CDR1 SNHLY, CDR2 FYNNEI. This chain's CDR3 is CASSGDSNYGYTF. The DNA for the CDR3 is TGTGCCAGCAGTGGGGACAGTAACTATGGCTACACCTTC.

The genes are TRBV29-1 and TRBJ1-1; D unclear. CDR1 SQVTM and CDR2 ANQGSEA come from the germline V gene. CDR3 size: 17 residues. This chain's CDR3 is CRAEIYTGRHSNTEAFF. The CDR3 DNA follows: TGCAGAGCCGAAATATATACCGGGCGACATTCGAACACTGAAGCTTTCTTT.

The rearrangement links TRBV28 to TRBJ2-5; 9 nucleotides agree with TRBD1. The CDR3 covers 17 residues. J lost 2 bases, V lost 5 bases, and 12 bases had no gene match. CDR1 is MDHEN and CDR2 is SYDVKM in the germline V gene. CDR3 nucleotide sequence: TGTGCCAGCAGTCCCTGGTCGGGACAGGGAACACAAGAGACCCAGTACTTC. Its translation is CASSPWSGQGTQETQYF.

This clonotype was detected many times. In DNA, the CDR3 is TGTGCCAGCAGTCCCGCCTACAGGGTCCACGAGCAGTACTTC. Translated, it gives CASSPAYRVHEQYF. The chain employs TRBV6-2 or TRBV6-3 and TRBJ2-7; D might be TRBD1 (6 bases). The CDR3 extends over 14 amino acids. CDR1 is MNHEY, CDR2 SVGEGT, per germline. V gave up 5 bases and J gave up 5 bases, with 16 bases separating them.

This clonotype has at least ten counts. The chain combines TRBV29-1 with TRBJ2-1; D gene unclear. There are 13 residues in the CDR3. V lost 7 bases, J lost 1 base, and 11 bases lay in between. Germline CDR1 reads SQVTM; CDR2 reads ANQGSEA. This chain's CDR3 is CSAWTASYNEQFF. The CDR3 bases are TGCAGCGCCTGGACGGCATCCTACAATGAGCAGTTCTTC.

The chain is built from TRBV20-1 and TRBJ2-7, with 7 bases identical to TRBD1. In germline, CDR1 is DFQATT, CDR2 SNEGSKA (reference sequence). This CDR3 has 11 residues. J lost 6 bases, V lost 6 bases, and 5 bases had no gene match. This CDR3 is CSAKTGREQYF. CDR3 coding DNA: TGCAGTGCCAAGACAGGGCGCGAGCAGTACTTC.

This clonotype was detected only a few times. The rearrangement joins TRBV6-6 to TRBJ1-3, with D unresolved. In germline, CDR1 is MNHNY, CDR2 SVGAGI (reference sequence). CDR3 length: 11 amino acids. Trimming pared 7 bases from V and 2 bases from J, leaving 3 bases between. As DNA, the CDR3 is TGTGCCAGCACCCCTGGAAACACCATATATTTT. Protein sequence: CASTPGNTIYF.

This clonotype showed up just a few times. This rearrangement joins TRBV10-3 to TRBJ1-1; TRBD1 agrees at 7 bases. Germline assignment: CDR1 ENHRY and CDR2 SYGVKD. The CDR3 loop spans 11 amino acids. Trimming at V came to 6 bases and at J to 9 bases, leaving 4 bases not matched to a gene. The CDR3 region is CAISADRQAFF. The CDR3 coding sequence is TGTGCCATCAGCGCGGACAGGCAAGCTTTCTTT.

This chain links TRBV30 with TRBJ2-7, with a possible D match to TRBD1 (6 bases). Germline assignment: CDR1 GTSNPN and CDR2 SVGIG (reference sequence). V lost 5 bases and J lost 7, with 12 bases in between. This CDR3 contains 11 residues. The CDR3 nucleotides are TGTGCCTGGGGACAGATTCGGGAGCAGTACTTC. Translation gives CAWGQIREQYF.

This chain links TRBV6-2 or TRBV6-3 with TRBJ2-7; no firm D call. V was cut by 2 bases and J by 2 bases, with 4 bases left in between. This CDR3 is built from 12 residues. Germline-derived CDR1 and CDR2 are MNHEY and SVGEGT. This chain's CDR3 is CASSYHAYEQYF. DNA of the CDR3: TGTGCCAGCAGTTACCATGCCTACGAGCAGTACTTC.

This sequence joins TRBV28 and TRBJ2-7, with D tentatively TRBD2 (6 bases). V was cut by 6 bases and J by 9 bases, with 18 bases left in between. The CDR3 runs to 13 residues. Germline V CDR1 and CDR2: MDHEN, SYDVKM. The CDR3 loop reads CASRGHERVTQYF. CDR3 bases: TGTGCCAGCAGGGGTCACGAGCGGGTAACGCAGTACTTC.

This clonotype was counted only a few times. The chain uses TRBV7-2 and TRBJ2-1; D may be TRBD1 (5 bases). V was trimmed by 4 bases and J by 4 bases, leaving 14 bases between them. The CDR3 totals 15 residues. Germline loops: CDR1 SGHTA, CDR2 FQGNSA. Here the CDR3 DNA reads TGTGCCAGCAGCTCAGACCCTGGGGCGTACAATGAGCAGTTCTTC. Amino acids: CASSSDPGAYNEQFF. Full variable domain (missing parts from reference TRBV7-2 and TRBJ2-1): GAGVSQSPSNKVTEKGKDVELRCDPISGHTALYWYRQSLGQGLEFLIYFQGNSAPDKSGLPSDRFSAERTGGSVSTLTIQRTQQEDSAVYLCASSSDPGAYNEQFFGPGTRLTVL.

The chain couples TRBV3-1 to TRBJ2-7; D ambiguous. This CDR3 spans 14 amino acids. Deletions cut 1 base from V and 2 bases from J, with 9 bases between. Per the germline V gene, CDR1 is LGHDT and CDR2 is YNNKEL (reference sequence). DNA for the CDR3: TGTGCCAGCAGCCAAGCGTATGGGACCTACGAGCAGTACTTC. Protein sequence: CASSQAYGTYEQYF.